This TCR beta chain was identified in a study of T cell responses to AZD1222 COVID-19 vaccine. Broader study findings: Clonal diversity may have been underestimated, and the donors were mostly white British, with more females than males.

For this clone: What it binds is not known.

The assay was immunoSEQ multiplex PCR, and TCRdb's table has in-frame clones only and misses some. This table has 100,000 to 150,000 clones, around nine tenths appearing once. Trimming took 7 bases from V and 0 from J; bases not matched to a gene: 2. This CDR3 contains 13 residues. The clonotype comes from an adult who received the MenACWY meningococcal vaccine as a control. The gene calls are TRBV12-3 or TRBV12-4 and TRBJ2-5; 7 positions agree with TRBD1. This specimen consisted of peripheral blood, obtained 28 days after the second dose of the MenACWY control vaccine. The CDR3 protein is CASNGQDQETQYF. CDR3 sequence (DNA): TGTGCCAGCAACGGACAGGACCAAGAGACCCAGTACTTC.